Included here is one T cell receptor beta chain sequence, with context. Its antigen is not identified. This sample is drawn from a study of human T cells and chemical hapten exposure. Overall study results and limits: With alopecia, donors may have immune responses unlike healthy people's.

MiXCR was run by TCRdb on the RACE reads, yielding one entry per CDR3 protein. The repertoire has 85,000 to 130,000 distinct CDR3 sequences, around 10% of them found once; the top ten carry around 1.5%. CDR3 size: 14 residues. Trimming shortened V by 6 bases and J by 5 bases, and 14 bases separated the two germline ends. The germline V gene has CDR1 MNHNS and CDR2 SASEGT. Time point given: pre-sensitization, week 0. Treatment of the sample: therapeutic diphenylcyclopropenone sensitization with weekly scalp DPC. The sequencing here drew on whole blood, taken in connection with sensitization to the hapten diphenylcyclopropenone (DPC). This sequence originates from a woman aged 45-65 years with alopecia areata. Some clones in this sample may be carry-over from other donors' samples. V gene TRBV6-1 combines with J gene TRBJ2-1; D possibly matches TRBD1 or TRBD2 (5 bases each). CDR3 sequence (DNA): TGTGCCAGCAGCCGAACAGGAGGAAACAATGAGCAGTTCTTC. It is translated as CASSRTGGNNEQFF.